Given below is one T cell receptor beta chain in context. Its antigen is not known. The data originate from a study of cytomegalovirus exposure and HLA in healthy donors. General observations from the study: Among TCR beta chains, those listed as cytomegalovirus-associated numbered around 180. A link between a missense DCLRE1C variant and TCR beta V- and J-gene trimming emerged from a later analysis.

In germline, CDR1 is MNHNY, CDR2 SVGAGI (reference sequence). The CDR3 covers 15 residues. V was pared by 5 bases and J by 1 base, with 13 bases between. The PCR employed 60 Vbeta primers together with 13 Jbeta primers. The protocol was immunoSEQ multiplex PCR, while the TCRdb copy is restricted to in-frame clones and leaves out a portion. This sample has some 80,000 clones, with roughly 79% found just once. The receptor was derived from a man aged 35 to 55 in good health and CMV-seronegative. This rearrangement joins TRBV6-6 to TRBJ2-3, with D possibly TRBD1 on 6 matching bases. Specimen: PBMCs. The CDR3, as DNA: TGTGCCAGCAGTAACAGACAGGAGCGCACAGATACGCAGTATTTT. This sequence encodes CASSNRQERTDTQYF.